The T cell receptor (beta chain) under discussion was sequenced for a study of shared clonotypes between healthy human individuals. This CDR3 has 15 residues. In germline, CDR1 is SGHTA, CDR2 FQGNSA. Unmatched junction bases numbered 2, after V lost 1 base and J lost 3 bases. Study findings and constraints: Shared clonotypes: 4.5% to 5% naive CD4, about 4% naive CD8, roughly 2.2% memory CD4, approximately 0.37% memory CD8.

Method: immunoSEQ multiplex PCR; TCRdb's copy keeps in-frame clones and lacks some. This sample has about 1.1 million clones, with about 72% found just once. Comments on this clone: Its specificity is not known.

The chain carries TRBV7-2 and TRBJ2-4, with 8 bases that match TRBD1. Sequencing used memory CD4+ T cells from PBMCs. The subset: CD45RA-negative fraction. This sequence was found in a young man in good health. Some clones in this sample may be carry-over from other donors' samples. The CDR3 sequence is CASSLVGTGKNIQYF. The CDR3, as DNA: TGTGCCAGCAGCTTAGTGGGGACAGGCAAAAACATTCAGTACTTC.